These 25 T cell receptor beta chains were all obtained from the same sample, sequenced in a study of cytomegalovirus exposure and HLA in healthy donors. PCR employed 60 Vbeta and 13 Jbeta primers. Some clones are missing from TCRdb's copy, which holds only in-frame ones; the method was immunoSEQ multiplex PCR. Among 90,000 to 150,000 clones listed, about 72% were seen once. Sequences were obtained from PBMCs. All receptors come from a man between 45 and 60 years old in good health and CMV-seropositive.

This clone was observed a handful of times. The gene calls are TRBV6-1 and TRBJ2-7; D is perhaps TRBD1 (5 bases). There are 13 residues in the CDR3. The germline V gene encodes CDR1 MNHNS and CDR2 SASEGT. The V end lost 8 bases, the J end lost 7 bases, and 18 bases lay between the germline ends. The CDR3 DNA is TGTGCCAGCGTACAGACAAGGGGTTTGGAGCAGTACTTC. Translation: CASVQTRGLEQYF.

The chain employs TRBV18 and TRBJ1-3, with 8 bases that match TRBD1. This CDR3 contains 14 residues. V trimming: 5 bases; J trimming: 2 bases; junction bases outside the gene matches: 2. From germline, CDR1 is KGHSH and CDR2 LQKENI. The CDR3, as DNA: TGTGCCAGCTCATCGACAGGGGCTGGAAACACCATATATTTT. It codes for CASSSTGAGNTIYF.

J is TRBJ1-5 and V is TRBV19; 7 nucleotides agree with TRBD1. V shed 10 bases, J shed 0 bases, and the junction held 9 bases outside the gene matches. Germline V gene lookup returns CDR1 LNHDA and CDR2 SQIVND (reference sequence). This CDR3 spans 15 amino acids. CDR3 sequence reads: CATVEGAYSNQPQHF. CDR3 DNA: TGTGCCACCGTTGAGGGGGCCTATAGCAATCAGCCCCAGCATTTT.

The table lists this clone with a count of one. The chain combines TRBV5-1 with TRBJ2-5, with 9 bases lining up with TRBD2. CDR1 is SGHRS and CDR2 is YFSETQ in the germline V gene. The CDR3 consists of 15 residues. The junction had 8 bases not matched to a gene; V was cut back by 7 bases and J by 1 base. The CDR3 reads CASSLAGVLQETQYF. Here the CDR3 DNA reads TGCGCCAGCTCCTTAGCGGGAGTACTCCAAGAGACCCAGTACTTC. Combining the CDR3 with reference TRBV5-1 and TRBJ2-5 gives the whole variable domain KAGVTQTPRYLIKTRGQQVTLSCSPISGHRSVSWYQQTPGQGLQFLFEYFSETQRNKGNFPGRFSGRQFSNSRSEMNVSTLELGDSALYLCASSLAGVLQETQYFGPGTRLLVL.

This clone was found a few times. The chain employs TRBV7-6 and TRBJ2-1; tentative D call: TRBD2 (5 bases). Trimming stripped 5 bases from V and 6 bases from J, with 14 bases between. The germline CDR1 and CDR2 sequences are SGHVS and FNYEAQ. The CDR3 spans 14 residues. The CDR3 loop is CASSRDPGGNEQFF. Written as DNA, the CDR3 is TGTGCCAGCAGCCGGGATCCCGGTGGCAATGAGCAGTTCTTC.

This chain links TRBV5-1 with TRBJ1-1, with a possible D match to TRBD1 (5 bases). Germline CDR1 and CDR2: SGHRS and YFSETQ. Trimming took 3 bases from V and 7 from J, leaving 13 bases between them. CDR3 length: 13 residues. The CDR3 region is CASSWQGTNEAFF. CDR3 nucleotides: TGCGCCAGCAGCTGGCAGGGTACGAATGAAGCTTTCTTT.

The rearrangement joins TRBV5-1 to TRBJ2-3; possible D gene TRBD2, 6 bases. This CDR3 is built from 15 residues. The ends were cut back, 4 bases at V and 2 bases at J, with 14 bases in the middle. Germline CDR1 SGHRS, CDR2 YFSETQ. This CDR3 is CASSVRDSTTDTQYF. CDR3 sequence (DNA): TGCGCCAGCAGCGTCCGGGACTCCACCACAGATACGCAGTATTTT.

The chain has TRBV2 and TRBJ2-1, with D possibly being TRBD2 (5 bases). There are 13 residues in the CDR3. In germline, CDR1 is SNHLY, CDR2 FYNNEI. V lost 4 bases and J lost 5, with 9 bases in between. The CDR3 region is CASSGGLDNEQFF. CDR3 nucleotide sequence: TGTGCCAGCAGTGGCGGGCTAGACAATGAGCAGTTCTTC.

The chain has TRBV5-1 and TRBJ2-3, with TRBD2 as a possible D gene (6 bases). Germline values: CDR1 SGHRS, CDR2 YFSETQ. CDR3 length: 14 amino acids. Deletions cut 3 bases from V and 2 bases from J, with 10 bases between. The CDR3 loop reads CASSWSGFTDTQYF. The CDR3 bases are TGCGCCAGCAGCTGGAGCGGGTTCACAGATACGCAGTATTTT.

V and J are TRBV4-2 and TRBJ2-4; D possibly corresponds to TRBD1 (7 bases). Trimming took 1 base from V and 9 from J, leaving 19 bases between them. Per germline, CDR1 LGHNA and CDR2 YNFKEQ. This CDR3 spans 16 amino acids. Written as DNA, the CDR3 is TGTGCCAGCAGCCAAGCCTCAGTCAGGGGGGCCGGCATTCAGTACTTC. This encodes CASSQASVRGAGIQYF.

This chain uses TRBV5-1 with TRBJ1-1; no firm D call. CDR3 length equals 15 residues. Germline values: CDR1 SGHRS, CDR2 YFSETQ. V lost 1 base and J 1 base, leaving 11 bases between the germline ends. In DNA form, the CDR3 reads TGCGCCAGCAGCTTGAATGTCGGGAGGAACACTGAAGCTTTCTTT. This translates into CASSLNVGRNTEAFF. The complete variable domain, with remaining parts taken from reference TRBV5-1 and TRBJ1-1, reads KAGVTQTPRYLIKTRGQQVTLSCSPISGHRSVSWYQQTPGQGLQFLFEYFSETQRNKGNFPGRFSGRQFSNSRSEMNVSTLELGDSALYLCASSLNVGRNTEAFFGQGTRLTVV.

The chain carries TRBV10-3 and TRBJ2-3, with D possibly TRBD1 on 5 matching bases. The germline V gene has CDR1 ENHRY and CDR2 SYGVKD. V was trimmed by 6 bases and J by 4 bases, leaving 11 bases between them. The CDR3 consists of 13 residues. The CDR3: CAISLDTSDTQYF. In nucleotides, the CDR3 is TGTGCCATCAGCCTGGACACGTCAGATACGCAGTATTTT.

In this sample, this clone turned up a few times. The chain recombines TRBV6-1 with TRBJ1-1; no firm D call. Germline V gene lookup returns CDR1 MNHNS and CDR2 SASEGT. This CDR3 is built from 13 residues. Trimming took off 6 bases at V and 1 base at J, with 9 bases between the two ends. CDR3 sequence: CASSASGNTEAFF. The DNA for the CDR3 is TGTGCCAGCAGCGCGTCCGGGAACACTGAAGCTTTCTTT.

The CDR3 region is CASSPGQLSSYEQYF. The CDR3 DNA follows: TGCGCCAGCAGCCCGGGACAGCTTAGCTCCTACGAGCAGTACTTC. This chain links TRBV5-1 with TRBJ2-7; 7 bases are a match to TRBD1. Germline CDR1 SGHRS, CDR2 YFSETQ. The CDR3 loop spans 15 amino acids. Losses at the gene ends were 4 bases for V and 0 bases for J; bases not matched to a gene: 7.

The chain has TRBV6-5 and TRBJ1-1; 7 nucleotides align to TRBD1. The CDR3 sequence is 15 residues long. CDR1 is MNHEY, CDR2 SVGAGI, per germline. V lost 6 bases to trimming and J lost 4 bases; unmatched junction nucleotides: 11. CDR3: CASSPQTGLGTEAFF. The DNA of the CDR3 is TGTGCCAGCAGCCCTCAGACAGGGCTCGGCACTGAAGCTTTCTTT.

The CDR3 is CASNPMNSPLHF. For the CDR3, the DNA is TGTGCCAGCAACCCTATGAATTCACCCCTCCACTTT. The J gene is TRBJ1-6, the V gene TRBV28, with unresolved D. Trimming took off 7 bases at V and 7 bases at J, with 8 bases between the two ends. The CDR3 consists of 12 residues. The germline V gene encodes CDR1 MDHEN and CDR2 SYDVKM.

J is TRBJ2-5 and V is TRBV15; 11 bases align to TRBD1. Germline-derived CDR1 and CDR2 are LNHNV and YYDKDF (reference sequence). The CDR3 is 17 residues long. V lost 0 bases and J lost 5; bases outside the gene matches: 8. The CDR3 region is CATSRDRGDRGLETQYF. DNA for the CDR3: TGTGCCACCAGCAGAGATCGTGGGGACAGGGGGTTGGAGACCCAGTACTTC.

The chain combines TRBV19 with TRBJ2-6; D is possibly TRBD2 (5 bases). V shed 11 bases and J shed 2 bases, with 19 bases lying between them. Per the germline V gene, CDR1 is LNHDA and CDR2 is SQIVND (reference sequence). CDR3 length equals 16 residues. The CDR3 coding sequence is TGTGCCGGGTCTAGACGGACTGGGACTGGGGCCAACGTCCTGACTTTC. It specifies CAGSRRTGTGANVLTF.

This chain joins TRBV6-6 and TRBJ1-5; possible D gene TRBD1, 5 bases. The CDR3 contains 13 residues. The V gene's germline CDR1 is MNHNY and CDR2 SVGAGI (reference sequence). Between the trimmed V and J ends, which lost 4 bases and 6 bases, there was a span of 10 bases. CDR3 coding DNA: TGTGCCAGCAGTTCCGGGGGAAGTCAGCCCCAGCATTTT. It codes for CASSSGGSQPQHF.

The V call is TRBV28, the J call TRBJ2-7, with 8 bases matching TRBD2. V lost 6 bases to trimming and J lost 3 bases; unmatched junction nucleotides: 16. The CDR3 consists of 17 residues. In germline, CDR1 is MDHEN, CDR2 SYDVKM. The CDR3 spells CASRPGGSPRISYEQYF. CDR3 coding DNA: TGTGCCAGCAGACCGGGGGGGAGCCCCAGGATAAGCTACGAGCAGTACTTC.

CDR3 sequence: CASVRGSMNTEAFF. CDR3 in DNA: TGTGCCAGCGTCCGGGGGAGTATGAACACTGAAGCTTTCTTT. The chain is built from TRBV7-8 and TRBJ1-1, with a possible D match to TRBD1 (5 bases). The CDR3 extends over 14 amino acids. Trimming took off 8 bases at V and 0 bases at J, with 13 bases between the two ends. Germline V lookup: CDR1 SGHVS, CDR2 FQNEAQ.

The gene calls are TRBV30 and TRBJ2-7; maybe TRBD1 (5 bases). The V gene's germline CDR1 is GTSNPN and CDR2 SVGIG (reference sequence). Trimming took 0 bases from V and 0 from J, leaving 15 bases between them. This CDR3 spans 16 amino acids. The CDR3 protein is CAWSVEGQGSSYEQYF. The CDR3 DNA reads as TGTGCCTGGAGTGTAGAAGGTCAGGGCAGCTCCTACGAGCAGTACTTC.

CDR3 region: CASSRAVILAGDLAKNIQYF. The CDR3 region has the DNA TGTGCCAGCAGCCGAGCCGTCATCCTAGCGGGGGATTTAGCCAAAAACATTCAGTACTTC. This chain uses TRBV7-8 with TRBJ2-4, with 10 positions matching TRBD2. V shed 5 bases and J 0 bases; nucleotides not matched to a gene: 16. This CDR3 is 20 amino acids long. Germline V CDR1 and CDR2: SGHVS, FQNEAQ.

The sample holds a few counts of this clone. The chain has TRBV7-8 and TRBJ2-1; 12 nucleotides line up with TRBD2. Germline V gene data show CDR1 as SGHVS and CDR2 as FQNEAQ. The CDR3 covers 17 residues. The junction had 10 bases not matched to a gene; V was cut back by 3 bases and J by 7 bases. The CDR3 here is CASSFLAGTSGLNEQFF. CDR3 bases: TGTGCCAGCAGCTTCCTAGCCGGGACTAGCGGGCTTAATGAGCAGTTCTTC.

The chain joins TRBV9 to TRBJ1-5, with 8 bases identical to TRBD1. This CDR3 is built from 15 residues. Trimming at V came to 8 bases and at J to 2 bases, leaving 9 bases not matched to a gene. The V gene's germline CDR1 is SGDLS and CDR2 YYNGEE. The CDR3 here is CARGLTGGRNQPQHF. The DNA for the CDR3 is TGTGCCAGAGGTCTCACAGGGGGTCGCAATCAGCCCCAGCATTTT.